This T cell receptor beta chain was obtained from a study of T cell changes during pregnancy in multiple sclerosis (dated by TCRdb to between 2018 and 2021). Some background on the complete study: Changes in the T cell repertoire over the course of pregnancy were examined in this study in women with multiple sclerosis.

The sample holds one count of this clone. Its antigen target is currently unknown. Per-base qualities were not stored, and no clone one base away is much larger. The CDR3 holds 14 amino acids from the cysteine to the phenylalanine. Of the read, only the CDR3 DNA is kept; its 42 bases are in frame from base 1. After removal of 7 bases from V and 2 bases from J, the junction retains 7 bases not matched to a gene. The germline V gene encodes CDR1 MNHNY and CDR2 SVGAGI (reference sequence). Libraries were constructed by the immunoSEQ multiplex PCR assay. In TCRdb, the immuneACCESS table is reduced to in-frame sequences with V and J assigned. These tables do not hold every clone; where another copy was compared, an unresolved V gene accounts for under half, and the others remain unexplained. A total of 85,000 to 90,000 clones appear in this sample, 94% of them only once. The top ten hold about 1.7% of the sample.

The TCR sequence derives from a female donor in good health, enrolled as a control in a pregnancy study. This sample comprised peripheral blood, obtained after pregnancy. The rearrangement joined TRBV6-6 to TRBJ1-1; 7 central nucleotides agree with TRBD1. CDR3 protein: CASKPTGDNTEAFF. The nucleotide sequence reads as follows: TGTGCCAGCAAACCAACAGGGGACAACACTGAAGCTTTCTTT.